What follows are 25 T cell receptor beta chains derived from one specimen sequenced in a study of shared T cell receptors in the human thymus. Repertoires were generated with immunoSEQ multiplex PCR, while TCRdb's copy carries only in-frame clones and drops some. The table has hundreds of thousands of clones, 88% seen once. The same sample was also studied in work on human thymus T cells.

What was sequenced was thymocytes. The receptors here all came from a boy under two years old with a congenital heart defect.

The rearrangement joins TRBV9 to TRBJ2-5, with TRBD2 as a possible D gene (5 bases). Germline assignment: CDR1 SGDLS and CDR2 YYNGEE. CDR3 length: 14 amino acids. V gave up 4 bases and J gave up 4 bases, with 14 bases separating them. The CDR3 loop reads CASSPSGSGETQYF. The DNA for the CDR3 is TGTGCCAGCAGCCCCTCGGGGTCCGGAGAGACCCAGTACTTC.

The chain has TRBV28 and TRBJ2-7; TRBD2 is a possible D gene (5 bases). This CDR3 comprises 11 residues. The germline V and J ends were trimmed by 5 bases and 9 bases, with 11 bases remaining between them. CDR1 is MDHEN, CDR2 SYDVKM, per germline. The CDR3 spells CASSPTGRQYF. The CDR3 region has the DNA TGTGCCAGCAGTCCGACGGGAAGGCAGTACTTC.

This chain links TRBV7-9 with TRBJ2-7; 7 positions agree with TRBD1. V gave up 5 bases and J gave up 3 bases; unmatched junction bases: 4. The CDR3 runs 13 residues. Looked up from germline, CDR1 is SEHNR and CDR2 is FQNEAQ (reference sequence). The CDR3 DNA is TGTGCCAGCAGCGCGACAGGGAGCTACGAGCAGTACTTC. Protein: CASSATGSYEQYF.

This chain uses TRBV4-3 with TRBJ2-2; 9 bases fit TRBD1. After removal of 4 bases from V and 2 bases from J, the junction contained 5 bases not matched to a gene. Germline lookup yields CDR1 LGHNA and CDR2 YSLEER. The CDR3 is made up of 16 amino acids. The CDR3 loop reads CASSPDRGINTGELFF. In nucleotides, the CDR3 is TGCGCCAGCAGCCCGGACAGGGGCATTAACACCGGGGAGCTGTTTTTT.

In its sample, this clone was seen once. The chain has TRBV27 and TRBJ1-2; D is possibly TRBD1 (5 bases). This CDR3 region has 14 residues. V gave up 2 bases and J gave up 2 bases, with 9 bases separating them. CDR1 is MNHEY and CDR2 is SMNVEV in the germline V gene (reference sequence). The CDR3 reads CASSLRTSNYGYTF. CDR3 bases: TGTGCCAGCAGTTTAAGGACATCAAACTATGGCTACACCTTC.

The chain joins TRBV6-1 to TRBJ2-1; TRBD1 aligns across 9 bases. After removal of 1 base from V and 3 bases from J, the junction contained 1 base not matched to a gene. The CDR3 is 15 amino acids. Germline V gives CDR1 MNHNS, CDR2 SASEGT. This CDR3 reads CASSEGTGDYNEQFF. The CDR3 DNA sequence: TGTGCCAGCAGTGAAGGGACAGGGGACTACAATGAGCAGTTCTTC.

V gene TRBV29-1 combines with J gene TRBJ2-3; 12 bases match TRBD2. V lost 4 bases to trimming and J lost 4 bases; unmatched junction nucleotides: 12. The length of the CDR3 is 17 residues. The germline CDR1 and CDR2 sequences are SQVTM and ANQGSEA. The CDR3 protein is CSVVLPGLAGPADTQYF. In DNA, the CDR3 is TGCAGCGTTGTCCTTCCGGGACTAGCGGGTCCGGCAGATACGCAGTATTTT.

This clone has just a few counts. This chain links TRBV2 with TRBJ2-7, with 8 bases matching TRBD1. The germline V gene encodes CDR1 SNHLY and CDR2 FYNNEI. The CDR3 runs to 17 residues. Trimming cost V 3 bases and J 2 bases; bases outside gene matches: 12. For the CDR3, the DNA is TGTGCCAGCAGTGACCTGCTGCCGGGACAGGAAGCCTACGAGCAGTACTTC. Translation: CASSDLLPGQEAYEQYF.

V gene TRBV28 combines with J gene TRBJ2-7, with TRBD2 matching 8 bases. Germline loops: CDR1 MDHEN, CDR2 SYDVKM. V was clipped by 5 bases and J by 2 bases; unmatched bases: 8. The CDR3 has 15 residues. The CDR3 reads CASSTGGAIAYEQYF. The CDR3 DNA is TGTGCCAGCAGTACGGGGGGGGCGATAGCCTACGAGCAGTACTTC.

V gene TRBV29-1 combines with J gene TRBJ2-1, with D perhaps TRBD2 (6 bases). This CDR3 is built from 15 residues. V was trimmed by 6 bases and J by 4 bases, leaving 19 bases between them. CDR1 and CDR2 (germline): SQVTM, ANQGSEA. The CDR3 nucleotides read TGCAGCGTCGCCCATGGGGGGACCCCTTACAATGAGCAGTTCTTC. This codes for CSVAHGGTPYNEQFF.

The chain combines TRBV4-1 with TRBJ1-4, with D unresolved. The V gene's germline CDR1 is MGHRA and CDR2 YSYEKL. Trimming took 4 bases from V and 7 from J, leaving 16 bases between them. The CDR3 is 15 residues long. The DNA of the CDR3 is TGCGCCAGCAGCCGCCCCTTAGAATACGGTGAAAAACTGTTTTTT. Protein sequence: CASSRPLEYGEKLFF.

The chain has TRBV14 and TRBJ2-1; D may be TRBD2 (6 bases). The CDR3 contains 17 residues. The germline CDR1 and CDR2 sequences are SGHDN and FVKESK. V lost 0 bases and J lost 2, with 14 bases in between. The CDR3 DNA sequence: TGTGCCAGCAGCCAAGAGGCCCCGGGAGAACCCTACAATGAGCAGTTCTTC. It yields the protein CASSQEAPGEPYNEQFF.

The V and J genes are TRBV5-6 and TRBJ2-3, with 9 nucleotides matching TRBD2. The length of the CDR3 is 15 residues. The V gene end was trimmed by 2 bases and the J gene end by 8 bases; junction bases not matched to a gene: 9. Germline V lookup: CDR1 SGHDT, CDR2 YYEEEE. The CDR3 DNA reads as TGTGCCAGCAGCTTCAGGACTAGCGACCGAGGTACGCAGTATTTT. It codes for CASSFRTSDRGTQYF.

Only one count was recorded for this clone. This sequence joins TRBV10-2 and TRBJ2-7; 12 bases match TRBD2. Looked up from germline, CDR1 is WSHSY and CDR2 is SAAADI. The V and J ends lost 7 bases and 7 bases, in that order; junction bases with no gene match: 11. There are 15 residues in the CDR3. CDR3 region: CASTPRTSGNGEQYF. CDR3 nucleotides: TGCGCCAGCACCCCACGGACTAGCGGGAATGGGGAGCAGTACTTC.

V gene TRBV5-4 combines with J gene TRBJ2-7; 10 nucleotides line up with TRBD2. J lost 5 bases, V lost 4 bases, and 6 bases had no gene match. Per the germline V gene, CDR1 is SGHNT and CDR2 is YYREEE (reference sequence). The CDR3 loop spans 14 amino acids. DNA for the CDR3: TGTGCCAGCAGCGACAGCGGGAGGGTCGACGAGCAGTACTTC. It yields the protein CASSDSGRVDEQYF.

The chain uses TRBV6-5 and TRBJ1-1, with D unresolved. CDR1 and CDR2 (germline): MNHEY, SVGAGI. Trimming took 6 bases from V and 3 from J, leaving 17 bases between them. The CDR3 extends over 15 amino acids. CDR3 residues: CASRERGLGHTEAFF. The CDR3 DNA sequence: TGTGCCAGCAGGGAGAGAGGACTAGGGCACACTGAAGCTTTCTTT.

The J gene is TRBJ2-2, the V gene TRBV29-1; maybe TRBD2 (5 bases). V lost 4 bases, J lost 5 bases, and 14 bases lay in between. The CDR3 totals 14 residues. Germline values: CDR1 SQVTM, CDR2 ANQGSEA. The DNA of the CDR3 is TGCAGCGTTGTAGAACTAGAAACAACCGGGGAGCTGTTTTTT. This encodes CSVVELETTGELFF.

This clone came up once. The rearrangement links TRBV30 to TRBJ1-1, with 10 bases identical to TRBD1. The germline V gene has CDR1 GTSNPN and CDR2 SVGIG (reference sequence). The length of the CDR3 is 15 residues. J lost 3 bases, V lost 5 bases, and 9 bases had no gene match. In DNA form, the CDR3 reads TGTGCCTGGCGCCGACAGGGGGCTTTGGACACTGAAGCTTTCTTT. Protein product: CAWRRQGALDTEAFF.

The rearrangement links TRBV5-4 to TRBJ2-7; 10 bases align to TRBD2. From germline, CDR1 is SGHNT and CDR2 YYREEE (reference sequence). This CDR3 has 16 residues. V shed 0 bases and J 2 bases; nucleotides not matched to a gene: 5. For the CDR3, the DNA is TGTGCCAGCAGCTTGGAAGTAGCGGGAGGACCCTACGAGCAGTACTTC. Translation gives CASSLEVAGGPYEQYF. Full variable domain (rest looked up from reference TRBV5-4 and TRBJ2-7): ETGVTQSPTHLIKTRGQQVTLRCSSQSGHNTVSWYQQALGQGPQFIFQYYREEENGRGNFPPRFSGLQFPNYSSELNVNALELDDSALYLCASSLEVAGGPYEQYFGPGTRLTVT.

This chain joins TRBV5-6 and TRBJ1-1, with D maybe TRBD1 (5 bases). Trimming cost V 0 bases and J 10 bases, with 10 bases left between them. The CDR3 extends over 12 amino acids. Germline values: CDR1 SGHDT, CDR2 YYEEEE. This CDR3 is CASSLDRSRAFF. Here the CDR3 DNA reads TGTGCCAGCAGCTTGGACAGGTCAAGAGCTTTCTTT.

The chain carries TRBV5-4 and TRBJ1-1, with D tentatively TRBD1 (6 bases). CDR3 size: 16 residues. The germline V and J ends were trimmed by 4 bases and 3 bases, with 19 bases remaining between them. Germline lookup yields CDR1 SGHNT and CDR2 YYREEE (reference sequence). The DNA for the CDR3 is TGTGCCAGCAGCCCCAAACAGGGAGAATTGGACACTGAAGCTTTCTTT. Protein sequence: CASSPKQGELDTEAFF.

This clone was seen a single time. The genes are TRBV5-1 and TRBJ1-4; TRBD1 matches 7 bases. CDR1 is SGHRS, CDR2 YFSETQ, per germline. J gave up 2 bases and V 2 bases, and 9 bases lay outside the gene matches. This CDR3 spans 17 amino acids. CDR3 nucleotide sequence: TGCGCCAGCAGCTTCGGGACAGAACCTTGGACTAATGAAAAACTGTTTTTT. Amino acids: CASSFGTEPWTNEKLFF.

The CDR3 protein is CASSYVSGRGNEQFF. The DNA of the CDR3 is TGTGCCAGCAGTTACGTGAGCGGGAGAGGGAATGAGCAGTTCTTC. The chain recombines TRBV6-6 with TRBJ2-1; 8 bases are a match to TRBD2. The V gene end was trimmed by 2 bases and the J gene end by 7 bases; junction bases not matched to a gene: 7. Germline CDR1 reads MNHNY; CDR2 reads SVGAGI (reference sequence). This CDR3 is built from 15 residues.

This sequence joins TRBV6-1 and TRBJ1-4; possibly TRBD1 for D (5 bases). CDR1 is MNHNS, CDR2 SASEGT, per germline. Trimming removed 5 bases at V and 7 bases at J, with 14 bases between. The CDR3 is made up of 14 amino acids. CDR3 coding DNA: TGTGCCAGCAGTCCACAGGAATGTCCTGAAAAACTGTTTTTT. Its protein is CASSPQECPEKLFF.

This clone was picked up one time. At one of its ends the junction is not consistent with the germline gene, which may arise from a read error. The genes are TRBV2 and TRBJ2-1; 10 bases are a match to TRBD2. This CDR3 has 15 residues. Germline V gene sequence: CDR1 SNHLY, CDR2 FYNNEI. The CDR3 DNA reads TGTGCCGGCAGGCGAGCGGGAGGGCCTTCTCATGAGCAGTTCTTC. Translation: CAGRRAGGPSHEQFF.